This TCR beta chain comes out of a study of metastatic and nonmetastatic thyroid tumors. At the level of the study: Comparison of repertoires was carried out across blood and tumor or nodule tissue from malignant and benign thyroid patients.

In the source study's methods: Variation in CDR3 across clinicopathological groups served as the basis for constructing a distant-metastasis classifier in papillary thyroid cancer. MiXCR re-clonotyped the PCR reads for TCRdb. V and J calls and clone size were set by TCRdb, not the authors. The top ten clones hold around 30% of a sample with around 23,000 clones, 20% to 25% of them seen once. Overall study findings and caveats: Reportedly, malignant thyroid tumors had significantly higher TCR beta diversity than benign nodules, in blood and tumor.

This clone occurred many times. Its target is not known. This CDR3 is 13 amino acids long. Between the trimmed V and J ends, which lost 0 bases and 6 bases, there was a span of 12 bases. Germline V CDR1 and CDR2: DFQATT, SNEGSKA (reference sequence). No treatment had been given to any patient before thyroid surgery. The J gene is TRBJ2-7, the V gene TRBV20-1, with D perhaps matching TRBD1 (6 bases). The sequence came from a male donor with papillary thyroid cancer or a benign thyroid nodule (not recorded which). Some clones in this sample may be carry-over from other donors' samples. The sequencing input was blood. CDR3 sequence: CSARDLDSGEQYF. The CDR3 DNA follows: TGCAGTGCTAGAGATTTGGACAGCGGCGAGCAGTACTTC.